This T cell receptor (beta chain) was observed in a study of metastatic and nonmetastatic thyroid tumors. The overall study: Repertoires of blood and of tissue (tumor or nodule) from malignant and benign thyroid patients were compared.

As originally analysed: Between-group CDR3 differences, defined by clinicopathological status, yielded a distant-metastasis classifier for papillary thyroid cancer. TCRdb reanalyzed the PCR reads via MiXCR. The V and J calls and clone size come from TCRdb's table, not from the authors' own analysis. The sample shows 43,000 or so clones, 15% to 20% of them seen only once. The CDR3 spans 15 residues. Germline V gives CDR1 SNHLY, CDR2 FYNNEI. V lost 4 bases and J lost 6; bases outside the gene matches: 5. All patients were untreated before thyroid surgery. This clone was picked up many times. The V gene is TRBV2, the J gene TRBJ1-5; 11 positions match TRBD1. The sequence was obtained from a female donor with papillary thyroid cancer or a benign thyroid nodule (not recorded which). Some clones in this sample may be carry-over from other donors' samples. Sequencing input: blood. For the CDR3, the DNA is TGTGCCAGCAGTGGAGGACAGGGGGCGGGTCAGCCCCAGCATTTT. This translates into CASSGGQGAGQPQHF.